Following are 13 T cell receptor beta chains from one sample sequenced in a study of T cells in pancreatic ductal adenocarcinoma. Selected pancreatic ductal adenocarcinoma patients had undergone surgery without neoadjuvant therapy. The data were produced by immunoSEQ multiplex PCR, yet TCRdb's version contains in-frame clones alone and is incomplete. The sample contains 85,000 to 120,000 clones, around 96% of which appear only once. The specimen sequenced was PBMCs. The receptors shown here come from a human donor with pancreatic ductal adenocarcinoma.

The V and J genes are TRBV15 and TRBJ1-5; weak D call: TRBD1 (6 bases). With 0 bases removed from V and 0 bases from J, the gap between germline ends came to 9 bases. The CDR3 length is 16 residues. Per germline, CDR1 LNHNV and CDR2 YYDKDF (reference sequence). CDR3 residues: CATSRDRTVSNQPQHF. DNA for the CDR3: TGTGCCACCAGCAGAGATAGGACAGTTAGCAATCAGCCCCAGCATTTT.

This clone was counted a single time. V and J are TRBV4-2 and TRBJ2-7; perhaps TRBD1 as D (6 bases). CDR3 length equals 15 residues. Germline V lookup: CDR1 LGHNA, CDR2 YNFKEQ. Deletions cut 0 bases from V and 3 bases from J, with 12 bases between. The CDR3 loop reads CASSQDLARGYEQYF. CDR3 nucleotides: TGTGCCAGCAGCCAAGATCTAGCCAGGGGCTACGAGCAGTACTTC.

J is TRBJ2-2 and V is TRBV19; D might be TRBD1 (7 bases). CDR3 size: 12 residues. Deletions cut 7 bases from V and 7 bases from J, with 10 bases between. Germline assignment: CDR1 LNHDA and CDR2 SQIVND (reference sequence). DNA for the CDR3: TGTGCCAGTAACAGGGGAGGCGGGGAGCTGTTTTTT. Its translation: CASNRGGGELFF.

The chain carries TRBV28 and TRBJ2-3; D is perhaps TRBD1 (6 bases). The CDR3 is 16 amino acids. The V and J ends lost 4 bases and 2 bases respectively, with 16 bases between them. CDR1 is MDHEN, CDR2 SYDVKM, per germline. CDR3 sequence (DNA): TGTGCCAGCAGTTCCACAGGGTCGGGGAACACAGATACGCAGTATTTT. Protein product: CASSSTGSGNTDTQYF.

The rearrangement links TRBV28 to TRBJ2-5, with D possibly matching TRBD2 (6 bases). Trimming stripped 5 bases from V and 1 base from J, with 14 bases between. Germline CDR1 reads MDHEN; CDR2 reads SYDVKM. The CDR3 contains 15 residues. Written as DNA, the CDR3 is TGTGCCAGCAGTATGCTAGCGAGGCCCCAAGAGACCCAGTACTTC. Translated: CASSMLARPQETQYF.

V and J are TRBV28 and TRBJ1-5; no firm D call. V lost 3 bases, J lost 3 bases, and 9 bases lay in between. The CDR3 contains 14 residues. Germline loops: CDR1 MDHEN, CDR2 SYDVKM. CDR3 DNA: TGTGCCAGCAGTTTTATGCAGGACAATCAGCCCCAGCATTTT. Encoded protein: CASSFMQDNQPQHF.

This chain links TRBV4-1 with TRBJ2-7; D may be TRBD2 (6 bases). This CDR3 is built from 15 residues. CDR1 MGHRA and CDR2 YSYEKL come from the germline V gene. Trimming removed 6 bases at V and 2 bases at J, with 17 bases between. CDR3 amino acids: CASRPTAGLTYEQYF. The CDR3, as DNA: TGCGCCAGCAGACCCACCGCGGGACTCACCTACGAGCAGTACTTC.

This chain connects TRBV27 to TRBJ2-1, with a possible D match to TRBD2 (5 bases). V lost 2 bases to trimming and J lost 3 bases, with 11 bases between them. The germline V gene encodes CDR1 MNHEY and CDR2 SMNVEV (reference sequence). The CDR3 extends over 15 amino acids. The CDR3 loop is CASSLVGERYNEQFF. Written as DNA, the CDR3 is TGTGCCAGCAGTTTAGTGGGAGAACGCTACAATGAGCAGTTCTTC.

The chain links TRBV6-6 to TRBJ2-5; D may be TRBD1 (6 bases). CDR1 is MNHNY, CDR2 SVGAGI, per germline (reference sequence). The CDR3 totals 13 residues. V lost 4 bases and J lost 4, with 10 bases in between. CDR3 in DNA: TGTGCCAGCAGTTTTACAGGGCGAGAGACCCAGTACTTC. Translating gives CASSFTGRETQYF.

V usage is TRBV28 and J usage is TRBJ2-7, with 7 bases identical to TRBD1. The CDR3 runs 14 residues. The germline CDR1 and CDR2 sequences are MDHEN and SYDVKM. Germline trimming cut 8 bases from V and 7 bases from J; bases unmatched to any gene: 14. CDR3 sequence: CASSPGQTPWEQYF. Written as DNA, the CDR3 is TGTGCCAGCTCACCGGGACAGACCCCTTGGGAGCAGTACTTC.

The chain carries TRBV30 and TRBJ2-1, with TRBD1 matching over 7 bases. With 3 bases clipped from V and 6 bases from J, the junction kept 2 bases outside the gene matches. There are 12 residues in the CDR3. Germline V gene lookup returns CDR1 GTSNPN and CDR2 SVGIG (reference sequence). CDR3 sequence reads: CAWRGQSNEQFF. The DNA for the CDR3 is TGTGCCTGGAGGGGACAGAGCAATGAGCAGTTCTTC.

This clone has a single count. V gene TRBV6-1 combines with J gene TRBJ1-4, with 9 bases aligning to TRBD1. The CDR3 has 15 residues. J was trimmed by 7 bases and V by 3 bases; bases with no gene match: 6. Germline V gene lookup returns CDR1 MNHNS and CDR2 SASEGT. The CDR3 region is CASSELGTGFEKLFF. In DNA form, the CDR3 reads TGTGCCAGCAGTGAGCTGGGGACAGGGTTTGAAAAACTGTTTTTT.

The chain is built from TRBV5-4 and TRBJ2-5; D uncertain. Germline V lookup: CDR1 SGHNT, CDR2 YYREEE (reference sequence). CDR3 length: 13 amino acids. Deletions cut 2 bases from V and 2 bases from J, with 7 bases between. CDR3 nucleotides: TGTGCCAGCAGCTTTGGTAGTCAAGAGACCCAGTACTTC. Its translation: CASSFGSQETQYF.